This record concerns one TCR beta chain sequence. This clone's antigen is unknown. The CDR3, from cysteine to phenylalanine, totals 15 residues. A DNA sequence was not provided. Via the germline V gene, CDR1 is SQVTM and CDR2 ANQGSEA. The sample comes from a study of T cells expressing NK-cell markers (TCRdb year 2020). For the wider study: In sorted CD3+CD56+NKG2C+, CD3+CD56+NKG2C- and CD3+CD56-NKG2C+ T-cell subsets from several donors, TCR beta-chain repertoires were profiled. Among the eight sequenced donors, only one was HCMV-seronegative, while the other seven were HCMV-seropositive. The study sequenced eight donors, all healthy volunteers chosen at random: three men and five women. Libraries were sequenced as 2 x 150 bp reads on Illumina HiSeq 2000/2500, MiSeq or NextSeq.

Sequenced on an Illumina HiSeq 2000. TCR beta cDNA libraries were prepared using 5'RACE template switching, which introduced a universal primer site and unique molecular identifiers. Synthesis of cDNA was primed from the TCR beta constant segment and was followed by two consecutive PCR amplification steps. Processing in the source paper ran as follows. MIGEC was used to demultiplex reads and group the reads by UMI, and MiTCR was used to assemble and quantify clonotypes. To exclude erroneous sequences, only TCR cDNA sequences supported by at least two reads were retained. The tcR package was used for downstream repertoire analysis, and clonotypes were matched between fractions using CDR3 nucleotide sequence together with V segment. Antigen specificity was annotated against VDJdb with VDJmatch, allowing one amino acid substitution in CDR3. TCRdb reanalyzed the reads, keeping one entry per CDR3 protein sequence and omitting DNA. These V and J calls originate from TCRdb's pipeline instead of the authors' own analysis. This specimen's table enumerates 150,000 to 180,000 distinct CDR3 sequences. The ten largest clones capture 37% of the sample.

To determine HCMV serostatus, a commercial ELISA kit was used to detect HCMV-specific IgG in serum. Peripheral blood mononuclear cells were isolated from blood by Ficoll density gradient centrifugation. What the authors observed across the whole study: In over 5 donors, the dominant CD3+CD56+NKG2C+ clonotypes were among the top 10 CD8+ clonotypes and accounted for roughly 1.0-8% of CD8+ T cells. Whether the expanded NKG2C-expressing T cell clones were specific for HCMV antigens was left unclear. Those dominant clonotypes were again the most abundant among CD3+CD56-NKG2C+ cells in several donors, at about 28.3-60.1%.

The chain was built from TRBV29-1 and TRBJ2-2; absent DNA, TCRdb's TRBD2 call cannot be checked. The sequence came from a woman in her forties or fifties in good health. Donor details come from another sample of the same person, matched by shared clones. The material sequenced was blood T cells: a sorted CD56 or NKG2C T cell subset, CD4+ or CD8+ T cells, or bulk PBMC T cells (not recorded which). The CDR3 protein sequence reads: CSVEVWEGLTGELFF.